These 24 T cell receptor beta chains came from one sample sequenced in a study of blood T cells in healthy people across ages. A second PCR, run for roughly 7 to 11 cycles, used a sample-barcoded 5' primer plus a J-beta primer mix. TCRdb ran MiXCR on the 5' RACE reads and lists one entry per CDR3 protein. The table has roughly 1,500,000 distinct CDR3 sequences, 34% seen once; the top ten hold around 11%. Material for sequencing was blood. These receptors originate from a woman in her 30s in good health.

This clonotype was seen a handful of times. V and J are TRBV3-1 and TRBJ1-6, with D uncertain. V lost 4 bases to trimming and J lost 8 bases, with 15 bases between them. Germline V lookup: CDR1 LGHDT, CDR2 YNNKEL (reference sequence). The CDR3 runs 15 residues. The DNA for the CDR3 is TGTGCCAGCAGCCGACGGAGATTTTCGGATTCACCCCTCCACTTT. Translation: CASSRRRFSDSPLHF.

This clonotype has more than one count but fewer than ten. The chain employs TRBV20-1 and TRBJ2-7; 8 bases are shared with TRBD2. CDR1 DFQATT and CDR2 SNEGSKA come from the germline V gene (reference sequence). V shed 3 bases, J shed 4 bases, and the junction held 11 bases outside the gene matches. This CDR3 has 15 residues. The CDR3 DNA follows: TGCAGTGCTAGTACCCCAATTGGCGGGGGGTACGAGCAGTACTTC. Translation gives CSASTPIGGGYEQYF.

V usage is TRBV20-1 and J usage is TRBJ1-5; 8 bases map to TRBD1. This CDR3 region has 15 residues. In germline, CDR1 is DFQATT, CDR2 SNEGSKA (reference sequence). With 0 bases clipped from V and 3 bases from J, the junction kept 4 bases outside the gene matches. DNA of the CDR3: TGCAGTGCTAGAGATCTGGACAGGGCCAATCAGCCCCAGCATTTT. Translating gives CSARDLDRANQPQHF.

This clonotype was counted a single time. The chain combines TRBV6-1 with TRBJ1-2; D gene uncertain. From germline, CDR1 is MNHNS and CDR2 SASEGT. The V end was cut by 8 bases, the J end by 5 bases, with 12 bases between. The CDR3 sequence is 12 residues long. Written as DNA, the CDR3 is TGTGCCAGCGACTTGGGCGGGTATGGCTACACCTTC. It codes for CASDLGGYGYTF.

The CDR3, as DNA: TGCAGTGCCACCGGGACGGAATACGAGCAGTACTTC. It specifies CSATGTEYEQYF. The chain has TRBV20-1 and TRBJ2-7, with D perhaps assigned TRBD1 or TRBD2 (5 bases each). Germline-derived CDR1 and CDR2 are DFQATT and SNEGSKA (reference sequence). CDR3 length: 12 residues. Trimming took off 6 bases at V and 4 bases at J, with 13 bases between the two ends.

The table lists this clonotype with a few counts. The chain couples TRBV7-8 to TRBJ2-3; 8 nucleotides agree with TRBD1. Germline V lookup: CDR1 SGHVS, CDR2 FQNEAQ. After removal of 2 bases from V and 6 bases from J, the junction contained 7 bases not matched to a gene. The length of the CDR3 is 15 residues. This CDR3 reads CASSLSAGGADTQYF. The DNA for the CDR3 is TGTGCCAGCAGCTTATCTGCAGGGGGCGCGGATACGCAGTATTTT.

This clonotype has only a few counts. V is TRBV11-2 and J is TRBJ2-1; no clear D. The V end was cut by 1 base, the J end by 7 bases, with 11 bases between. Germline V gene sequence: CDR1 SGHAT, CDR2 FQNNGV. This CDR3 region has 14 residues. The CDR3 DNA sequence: TGTGCCAGCAGCTTAGGAGGACGGATAAATGAGCAGTTCTTC. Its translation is CASSLGGRINEQFF.

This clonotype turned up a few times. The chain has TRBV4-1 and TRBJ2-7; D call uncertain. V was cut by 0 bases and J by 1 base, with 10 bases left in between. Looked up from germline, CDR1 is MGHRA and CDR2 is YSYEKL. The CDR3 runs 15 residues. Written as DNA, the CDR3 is TGCGCCAGCAGCCAAGACAGCTATATTTCCTACGAGCAGTACTTC. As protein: CASSQDSYISYEQYF.

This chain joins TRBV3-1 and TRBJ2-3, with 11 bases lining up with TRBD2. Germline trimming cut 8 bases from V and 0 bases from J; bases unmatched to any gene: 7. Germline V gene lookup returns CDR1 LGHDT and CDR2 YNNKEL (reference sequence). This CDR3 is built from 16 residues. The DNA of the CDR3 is TGTGCCAGCGGCCCGTTAGCGGGGGGGAGCACAGATACGCAGTATTTT. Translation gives CASGPLAGGSTDTQYF.

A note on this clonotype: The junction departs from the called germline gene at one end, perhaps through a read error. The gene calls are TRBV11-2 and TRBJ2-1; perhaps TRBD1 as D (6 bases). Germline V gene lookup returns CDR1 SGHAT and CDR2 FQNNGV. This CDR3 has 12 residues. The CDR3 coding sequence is TGTGCCGGCAGTTCAGGGGTCAATGAGCAGTTCTTC. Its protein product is CAGSSGVNEQFF.

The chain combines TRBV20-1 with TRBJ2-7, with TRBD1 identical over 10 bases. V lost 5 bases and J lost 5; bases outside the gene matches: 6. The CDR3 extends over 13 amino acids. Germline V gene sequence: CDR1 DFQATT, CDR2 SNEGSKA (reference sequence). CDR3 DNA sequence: TGCAGTGCTTCTCAGACAGGGGGCCACGAGCAGTACTTC. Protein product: CSASQTGGHEQYF.

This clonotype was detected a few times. CDR3 in amino acids: CSVLLDSGTQYF. The DNA for the CDR3 is TGCAGCGTGTTACTAGACTCGGGTACGCAGTATTTT. The chain uses TRBV29-1 and TRBJ2-3; possible D gene TRBD2, 5 bases. The V gene's germline CDR1 is SQVTM and CDR2 ANQGSEA. The CDR3 runs 12 residues. V was clipped by 6 bases and J by 8 bases, with 15 bases between them.

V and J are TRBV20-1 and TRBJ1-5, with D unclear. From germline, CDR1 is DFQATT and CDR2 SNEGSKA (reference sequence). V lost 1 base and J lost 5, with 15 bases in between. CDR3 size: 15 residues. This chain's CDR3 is CSARVIDGWDQPQHF. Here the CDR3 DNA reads TGCAGTGCTAGAGTTATTGACGGGTGGGATCAGCCCCAGCATTTT.

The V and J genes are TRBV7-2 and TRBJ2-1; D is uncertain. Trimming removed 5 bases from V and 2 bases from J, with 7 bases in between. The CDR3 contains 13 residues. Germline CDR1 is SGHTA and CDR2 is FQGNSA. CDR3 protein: CASSGSTYNEQFF. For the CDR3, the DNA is TGTGCCAGCAGCGGAAGTACCTACAATGAGCAGTTCTTC.

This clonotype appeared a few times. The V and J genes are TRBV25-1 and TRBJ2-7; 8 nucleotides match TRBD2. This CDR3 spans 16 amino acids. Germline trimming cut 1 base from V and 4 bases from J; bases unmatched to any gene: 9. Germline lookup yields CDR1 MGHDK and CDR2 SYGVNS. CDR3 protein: CASSEWSGRGVYEQYF. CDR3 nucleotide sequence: TGTGCCAGCAGTGAATGGAGCGGGAGAGGGGTATACGAGCAGTACTTC.

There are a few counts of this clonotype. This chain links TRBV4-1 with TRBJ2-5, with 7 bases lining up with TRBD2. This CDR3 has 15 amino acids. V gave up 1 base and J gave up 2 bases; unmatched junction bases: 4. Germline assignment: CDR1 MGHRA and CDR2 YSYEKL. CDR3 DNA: TGCGCCAGCAGCCAAGGTGTGCGGGAGCAAGAGACCCAGTACTTC. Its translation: CASSQGVREQETQYF.

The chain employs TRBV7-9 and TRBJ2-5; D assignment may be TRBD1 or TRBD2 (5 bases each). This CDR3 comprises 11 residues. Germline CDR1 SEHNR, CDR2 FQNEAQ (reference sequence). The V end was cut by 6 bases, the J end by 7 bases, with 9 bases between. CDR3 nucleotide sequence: TGTGCCAGCAGGTCCGGGACGACCCAGTACTTC. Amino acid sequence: CASRSGTTQYF.

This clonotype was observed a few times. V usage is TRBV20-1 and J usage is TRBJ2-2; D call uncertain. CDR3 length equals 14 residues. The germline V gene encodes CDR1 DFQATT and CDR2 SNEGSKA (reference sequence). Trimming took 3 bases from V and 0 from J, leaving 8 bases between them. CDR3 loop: CSASWSSNTGELFF. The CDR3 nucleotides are TGCAGTGCTAGCTGGTCCTCGAACACCGGGGAGCTGTTTTTT.

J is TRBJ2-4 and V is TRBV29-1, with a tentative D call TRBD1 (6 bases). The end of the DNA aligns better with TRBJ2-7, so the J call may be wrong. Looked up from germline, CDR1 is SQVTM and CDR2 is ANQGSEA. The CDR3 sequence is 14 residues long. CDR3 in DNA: TGCAGCGTTGGGACAGCCCCTTCCCGCTACGAGCAGTACTTC. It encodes CSVGTAPSRYEQYF.

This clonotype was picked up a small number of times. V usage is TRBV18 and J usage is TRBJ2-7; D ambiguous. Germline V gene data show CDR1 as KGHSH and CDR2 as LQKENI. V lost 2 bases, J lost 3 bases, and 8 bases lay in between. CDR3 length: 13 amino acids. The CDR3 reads CASSPDLFYEQYF. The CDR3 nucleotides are TGTGCCAGCTCACCAGACCTTTTCTACGAGCAGTACTTC.

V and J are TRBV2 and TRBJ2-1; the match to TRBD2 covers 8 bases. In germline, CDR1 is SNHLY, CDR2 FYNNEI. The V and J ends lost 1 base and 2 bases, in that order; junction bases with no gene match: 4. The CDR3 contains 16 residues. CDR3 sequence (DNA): TGTGCCAGCAGTGAAGGAGGCGGGAGGACCTACAATGAGCAGTTCTTC. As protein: CASSEGGGRTYNEQFF.

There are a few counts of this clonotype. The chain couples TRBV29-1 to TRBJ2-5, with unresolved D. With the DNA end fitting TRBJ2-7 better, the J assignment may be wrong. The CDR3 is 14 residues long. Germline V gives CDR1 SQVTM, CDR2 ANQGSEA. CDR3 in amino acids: CSVEGRNSEYEQYF. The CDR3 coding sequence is TGCAGCGTTGAGGGAAGGAACTCCGAATACGAGCAGTACTTC.

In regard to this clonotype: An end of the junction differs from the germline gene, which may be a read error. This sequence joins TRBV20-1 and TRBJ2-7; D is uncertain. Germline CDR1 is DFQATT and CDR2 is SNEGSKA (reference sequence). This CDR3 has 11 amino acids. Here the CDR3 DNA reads TGCAGGGCTAGTAACAACTACGAGCAGTACTTC. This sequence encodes CRASNNYEQYF.

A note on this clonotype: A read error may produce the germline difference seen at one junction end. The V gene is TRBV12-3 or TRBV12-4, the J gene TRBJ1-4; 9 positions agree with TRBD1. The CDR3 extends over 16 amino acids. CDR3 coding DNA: TGTGCCAGCAGTAGGGGACAGGGATCAAGCACCGAAAAACGGTTTTTT. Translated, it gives CASSRGQGSSTEKRFF.